This is a list of T cell receptor beta chains from one sample in a study of blood T cell repertoires in COVID-19. The data were produced by immunoSEQ multiplex PCR, yet TCRdb's version contains in-frame clones alone and is incomplete. The repertoire holds about 310,000 clones, with nearly 90% as singletons. Sequencing was carried out using peripheral blood. The origin of the receptors is a woman between 40 and 50 years old with COVID-19, enrolled during active disease. The CDR3 runs from the conserved cysteine through the conserved F or W. D genes are given only for firm matches. Clone size is stated in some rows and not others, as once, few, many or a class when expanded.

TRBV3-1/TRBV3-2	once	TRBJ2-2	TRBD2	TGTGCCAGCAGCCTAAGACTAGCGGGACGGGGCGGGGAGCTGTTTTTT	CASSLRLAGRGGELFF
TRBV5-1	-	TRBJ2-4	-	TGCGCCAGCAGCTTGGATGACGAAAGGAGGCTGTACTTC	CASSLDDERRLYF
TRBV28	-	TRBJ2-3	-	TGTGCCAGCAGTTTATGGCAGGGGATTTACACAGATACGCAGTATTTT	CASSLWQGIYTDTQYF
TRBV28	-	TRBJ2-1	-	TGTGCCAGCAGCCGGCTAGCGACTCGTTACAATGAGCAGTTCTTC	CASSRLATRYNEQFF
TRBV30	-	TRBJ2-7	TRBD2	TGTGCCTGGACTGCGGGAGCGTTCGAGCAGTACTTC	CAWTAGAFEQYF
TRBV18	-	TRBJ2-7	TRBD2	TGTGCCAGCTCACCACCGGCACTAGCGGGAGGATTTGAATACGAGCAGTACTTC	CASSPPALAGGFEYEQYF
TRBV7-9	-	TRBJ1-5	-	TGTGCCAGCAGCTTAGCTGGAGGAAATCAGCCCCAGCATTTT	CASSLAGGNQPQHF
TRBV18	-	TRBJ2-7	TRBD1	TGTGCCAGCTCCTTCGGACAGGGCTACGAGCAGTACTTC	CASSFGQGYEQYF
TRBV25-1	once	TRBJ1-1	-	TGTGCCAGCAGCCCACCGGTTGGGTTGGAGGCTGAAGCTTTCTTT	CASSPPVGLEAEAFF
TRBV5-1	-	TRBJ1-3	-	TGCGCCAGCAGCTCAGGGCCTCCTGAAGGAAACACCATATATTTT	CASSSGPPEGNTIYF
TRBV28	-	TRBJ1-2	-	TGTGCCAGCAGTTCCTCCGGCAGGGGCTATGGCTACACCTTC	CASSSSGRGYGYTF
TRBV29-1	once	TRBJ1-1	-	TGCAGCGTTAGGGGTGGGGCCACTGAAGCTTTCTTT	CSVRGGATEAFF
TRBV6-5	-	TRBJ2-3	TRBD2	TGTGCCAGCAGCCCCGGCGGGGGGTGGCCAGATACGCAGTATTTT	CASSPGGGWPDTQYF
TRBV2	-	TRBJ2-7	-	TGTGCCAGCAGTGATACAGGAAGCCACGAGCAGTACTTC	CASSDTGSHEQYF
TRBV24-1	-	TRBJ2-7	TRBD1	TGTGCCACCAGTCCATCGCCGGGACAGGGGCCTGGGGACGAGCAGTACTTC	CATSPSPGQGPGDEQYF
TRBV28	-	TRBJ1-3	-	TGTGCCAGCAGTTCAGACAGAGCAAGGGGAAACACCATATATTTT	CASSSDRARGNTIYF
TRBV19	-	TRBJ2-5	-	TGTGCCAGTAGTACCTACCAAGAGACCCAGTACTTC	CASSTYQETQYF